These T cell receptor beta chains were read from a single sample in a study of T cells after yellow fever vaccination. TCRdb passed the 5' RACE reads through MiXCR, listing each CDR3 protein once. The sample shows some 250,000 distinct CDR3 sequences, over 3% of them seen only once. This material consisted of PBMCs, taken 15 days after the yellow fever booster vaccination. These TCRs come from a man between 18 and 35 years old who received the YFV17D yellow fever vaccine. The CDR3 runs from the conserved cysteine through the conserved F or W. The D gene is left open where the match is weak. Not every row has a clone size; where given, it reads once, few, many or a size class.

many	.	TRBV5-1	TRBJ1-2	TGCGCCAGCAGCTTGGAAGTGGGGGCCAACTATGGCTACACCTTC	CASSLEVGANYGYTF
many	TRBD1	TRBV5-1	TRBJ2-6	TGCGCCAGCAGCTGGGGGACAGGGGCCGGGGCCAACGTCCTGACTTTC	CASSWGTGAGANVLTF
many	TRBD2	TRBV5-1	TRBJ2-3	TGCGCCAGCAGCTTGTCTAGCGGGGGGGCCTCAGATACGCAGTATTTT	CASSLSSGGASDTQYF
many	.	TRBV6-2/TRBV6-3	TRBJ2-5	TGTGCCATCGCGGGACTCGAAGAGACCCAGTACTTC	CAIAGLEETQYF
few	.	TRBV6-2/TRBV6-3	TRBJ1-2	TGTGCCAGCAGTTACTGGACGGGTGGCTACACCTTC	CASSYWTGGYTF
few	.	TRBV25-1	TRBJ1-1	TGTGCCAGCAGTGAATATAAGGGGCATGGTTCTGAAGCTTTCTTT	CASSEYKGHGSEAFF
.	.	TRBV7-3	TRBJ2-1	TGTGCCTGCAGCTTTCAGCCCGGAAATGAGCAGTTCTTC	CACSFQPGNEQFF
many	TRBD2	TRBV11-2	TRBJ2-5	TGTGCCAGCAGCTTACCCGGTTGGCGGGGGGGAGAGACCCAGTACTTC	CASSLPGWRGGETQYF
many	.	TRBV20-1	TRBJ1-5	TGCAGTGCTAGAGAGTCCAATCAGCCCCAGCATTTT	CSARESNQPQHF
many	TRBD1	TRBV6-5	TRBJ1-6	TGTGCCAGCAGTTACTCTTGGGGACAGGCCAATTCACCCCTCCACTTT	CASSYSWGQANSPLHF
many	TRBD1	TRBV12-3/TRBV12-4	TRBJ1-2	TGTGCCAGCAGTTTTCGAGGGGGCGCAAATGGCTACACCTTC	CASSFRGGANGYTF
.	.	TRBV19	TRBJ2-3	TGTGCCACCTCGACAGGCTCTCCCACAGATACGCAGTATTTT	CATSTGSPTDTQYF
few	TRBD2	TRBV20-1	TRBJ2-3	TGCAGTGCTTTTGTGGGGACTAGCGGGGGAGATACGCAGTATTTT	CSAFVGTSGGDTQYF